These 15 T cell receptor beta chains were sequenced from one sample in a study of graft-versus-host responses after intestinal transplantation. Lamina propria and intraepithelial lymphocytes were released by processing graft tissue. The method was immunoSEQ multiplex PCR; TCRdb's version includes in-frame clones alone and lacks a portion of them. This sample yields about 17,000 clones, of which 75% to 90% are seen a single time; 15% to 20% belongs to the top ten. Specimen: ileum tissue, collected roughly 98 days after intestinal transplant. These receptors came from a human patient who received an intestinal transplant, so some T cells may come from the graft donor.

The V gene is TRBV27, the J gene TRBJ1-6; D unresolved. V was pared by 6 bases and J by 8 bases, with 11 bases between. CDR3 length: 13 amino acids. CDR1 MNHEY and CDR2 SMNVEV come from the germline V gene (reference sequence). CDR3 in DNA: TGTGCCAGCAGCAGGCAGACGGATTCACCCCTCCACTTT. Translation: CASSRQTDSPLHF.

This clone has a single count. The gene calls are TRBV29-1 and TRBJ1-2; 8 positions agree with TRBD1. The CDR3 is 14 amino acids. The V and J ends lost 1 base and 8 bases, in that order; junction bases with no gene match: 9. Germline V lookup: CDR1 SQVTM, CDR2 ANQGSEA. The CDR3 sequence: CSVEGLTGVLGYTF. CDR3 DNA: TGCAGCGTTGAAGGTCTGACAGGGGTTTTAGGCTACACCTTC.

The V call is TRBV2, the J call TRBJ2-1; 8 bases are a match to TRBD2. This CDR3 is built from 15 residues. The germline CDR1 and CDR2 sequences are SNHLY and FYNNEI. The V segment lost 8 bases and the J segment 2 bases; nucleotides outside the gene matches: 8. The CDR3 DNA follows: TGTGCCAGCCGTTCGGGAGGGGGGGCCTACAATGAGCAGTTCTTC. It codes for CASRSGGGAYNEQFF.

The V and J genes are TRBV9 and TRBJ2-3; 7 bases line up with TRBD2. The CDR3 loop spans 15 amino acids. Trimming cost V 4 bases and J 2 bases; bases outside gene matches: 7. Germline loops: CDR1 SGDLS, CDR2 YYNGEE. Here the CDR3 DNA reads TGTGCCAGCAGCCCGGAGGGGACTATCACAGATACGCAGTATTTT. This encodes CASSPEGTITDTQYF.

J is TRBJ2-1 and V is TRBV21-1; TRBD2 was called by the table and not checked on the DNA. TRBV21-1 is noted as a pseudogene. This CDR3 is 17 amino acids long. This chain's CDR3 is CASSKVLAGGPLNEQFF. As DNA, the CDR3 is TGTGCCAGCAGCAAAGTGTTAGCGGGAGGGCCGCTCAATGAGCAGTTCTTC.

This clone has only a few counts. The rearrangement joins TRBV30 to TRBJ1-2; TRBD1 might be the D (5 bases). CDR3 length: 13 residues. CDR1 is GTSNPN, CDR2 SVGIG, per germline (reference sequence). Trimming pared 0 bases from V and 8 bases from J, leaving 13 bases between. This CDR3 is CAWSVQGRVGYTF. As DNA, the CDR3 is TGTGCCTGGAGTGTACAAGGCAGGGTAGGCTACACCTTC.

The rearrangement joins TRBV28 to TRBJ1-2, with D possibly matching TRBD1 (5 bases). Per the germline V gene, CDR1 is MDHEN and CDR2 is SYDVKM. The CDR3 has 10 residues. The CDR3 is CAAGGYGYTF. The CDR3 DNA reads as TGTGCGGCCGGGGGCTATGGCTACACCTTC.

The rearrangement joins TRBV6-5 to TRBJ1-2, with TRBD1 matching 7 bases. The V gene end was trimmed by 2 bases and the J gene end by 6 bases; junction bases not matched to a gene: 6. This CDR3 is 14 amino acids long. Germline CDR1 reads MNHEY; CDR2 reads SVGAGI. CDR3: CASSYLGGGDGYTF. The CDR3 DNA follows: TGTGCCAGCAGTTACCTAGGGGGCGGGGATGGCTACACCTTC.

The chain recombines TRBV30 with TRBJ1-2; D not certain. The CDR3 length is 11 residues. Germline CDR1 and CDR2: GTSNPN and SVGIG (reference sequence). The V and J ends lost 5 bases and 5 bases respectively, with 9 bases between them. CDR3 DNA sequence: TGTGCCTGGCAATTAGAATATGGCTACACCTTC. This sequence encodes CAWQLEYGYTF.

This clone was seen once. This rearrangement joins TRBV19 to TRBJ2-5, with a tentative D call TRBD2 (7 bases). Trimming took off 3 bases at V and 6 bases at J, with 11 bases between the two ends. The CDR3 contains 13 residues. CDR1 is LNHDA and CDR2 is SQIVND in the germline V gene (reference sequence). CDR3 DNA sequence: TGTGCCAGTAGTATCGGGGGGCAGCAGACCCAGTACTTC. Its translation: CASSIGGQQTQYF. Together with reference TRBV19 and TRBJ2-5, the CDR3 gives the full variable domain: DGGITQSPKYLFRKEGQNVTLSCEQNLNHDAMYWYRQDPGQGLRLIYYSQIVNDFQKGDIAEGYSVSREKKESFPLTVTSAQKNPTAFYLCASSIGGQQTQYFGPGTRLLVL.

This sequence joins TRBV6-5 and TRBJ2-7; D possibly corresponds to TRBD1 (6 bases). V lost 4 bases and J 0 bases, leaving 16 bases between the germline ends. CDR3 size: 16 residues. CDR1 MNHEY and CDR2 SVGAGI come from the germline V gene. The CDR3 coding sequence is TGTGCCAGCAGTTCCCCAACAGGGCGAACCTCCTACGAGCAGTACTTC. Translation gives CASSSPTGRTSYEQYF.

This chain uses TRBV13 with TRBJ1-1; no reliable D call. Trimming took off 1 base at V and 0 bases at J, with 9 bases between the two ends. The CDR3 is made up of 15 amino acids. CDR1 and CDR2 from the germline V gene are PRHDT and FYEKMQ (reference sequence). CDR3 amino acids: CASSLVGGMNTEAFF. CDR3 bases: TGTGCCAGCAGCTTAGTTGGCGGCATGAACACTGAAGCTTTCTTT.

In DNA form, the CDR3 reads TGTGCCAGCAGCTTAGATAATCGACTAGCGCCCCACGAGCAGTACTTC. Translation gives CASSLDNRLAPHEQYF. The rearrangement uses TRBV11-3 and TRBJ2-7; 8 bases are shared with TRBD2. The CDR3 is made up of 16 amino acids. Trimming removed 0 bases from V and 5 bases from J; junction bases left unmatched: 9. The V gene's germline CDR1 is SGHNT and CDR2 YENEEA.

Only a few counts were recorded for this clone. V is TRBV7-8 and J is TRBJ2-7; weak D call: TRBD2 (5 bases). This CDR3 has 15 residues. CDR1 and CDR2 (germline): SGHVS, FQNEAQ. V lost 5 bases and J 2 bases, leaving 16 bases between the germline ends. The CDR3 region is CASSPNFAGPYEQYF. CDR3 nucleotides: TGTGCCAGCAGCCCTAACTTTGCGGGCCCCTACGAGCAGTACTTC. Full variable domain (outside the CDR3, taken from reference TRBV7-8 and TRBJ2-7): GAGVSQSPRYKVAKRGQDVALRCDPISGHVSLFWYQQALGQGPEFLTYFQNEAQLDKSGLPSDRFFAERPEGSVSTLKIQRTQQEDSAVYLCASSPNFAGPYEQYFGPGTRLTVT.

J is TRBJ1-5 and V is TRBV30; D call uncertain. Germline-derived CDR1 and CDR2 are GTSNPN and SVGIG (reference sequence). Trimming removed 1 base from V and 4 bases from J, with 8 bases in between. The CDR3 covers 13 residues. The CDR3 DNA is TGTGCCTGGAGTGAGCAAGGGAATCAGCCCCAGCATTTT. It codes for CAWSEQGNQPQHF.